A selection of T cell receptor beta chains follows, all from one sample in a study of cytomegalovirus exposure and HLA in healthy donors. Produced via immunoSEQ multiplex PCR; TCRdb's table is partial and in-frame only. The sample is made up of over 100,000 clones, and the top ten hold 1.5% to 2% of it. Input material: PBMCs. The source of these receptors is a middle-aged woman in good health and CMV-seropositive. The CDR3 runs from the conserved cysteine through the conserved F or W. Fields, in order: V gene, J gene, D gene, CDR3 DNA, CDR3 protein. D genes are given only for firm matches.

V gene: TRBV30
J gene: TRBJ1-5
D gene: NA
CDR3 DNA: TGTGCCTGGAGTGGAGGGAACGGCCAGCCCCAGCATTTT
CDR3 protein: CAWSGGNGQPQHF

V gene: TRBV28
J gene: TRBJ2-7
D gene: NA
CDR3 DNA: TGTGCCAGCAGTTTAGACGGGATCTCCTACGAGCAGTACTTC
CDR3 protein: CASSLDGISYEQYF

V gene: TRBV7-7
J gene: TRBJ2-3
D gene: NA
CDR3 DNA: TGTGCCAGCAGCTTAGGCCTAGCAGATACGCAGTATTTT
CDR3 protein: CASSLGLADTQYF

V gene: TRBV19
J gene: TRBJ2-7
D gene: NA
CDR3 DNA: TGTGCCAGTAGTATAGGGACCGGGACACTTGGATTTCGGGGCGAGCAGTACTTC
CDR3 protein: CASSIGTGTLGFRGEQYF

V gene: TRBV5-4
J gene: TRBJ2-1
D gene: NA
CDR3 DNA: TGTGCCAGCAGCTTGGTGGAGCGGCTCAATGAGCAGTTCTTC
CDR3 protein: CASSLVERLNEQFF

V gene: TRBV5-1
J gene: TRBJ1-4
D gene: TRBD1
CDR3 DNA: TGCGCCAGCAGCTTGGACAGGGGGCGCGGAAAACTGTTTTTT
CDR3 protein: CASSLDRGRGKLFF

V gene: TRBV19
J gene: TRBJ2-7
D gene: NA
CDR3 DNA: TGTGCCAGTAGTATAGATGGAGGAGGTTCCTACGAGCAGTACTTC
CDR3 protein: CASSIDGGGSYEQYF

V gene: TRBV6-5
J gene: TRBJ2-7
D gene: NA
CDR3 DNA: TGTGCCAGCAGACGACGGGGTTCGGTGGACGAGCAGTACTTC
CDR3 protein: CASRRRGSVDEQYF

V gene: TRBV28
J gene: TRBJ1-5
D gene: NA
CDR3 DNA: TGTGCCACCGAGGGAGGGAAGAAGGGCAATCAGCCCCAGCATTTT
CDR3 protein: CATEGGKKGNQPQHF

V gene: TRBV10-3
J gene: TRBJ1-1
D gene: TRBD1
CDR3 DNA: TGTGCCATCAGTGAGTCCCACGACAGGGGCGGCACTGAAGCTTTCTTT
CDR3 protein: CAISESHDRGGTEAFF

V gene: TRBV27
J gene: TRBJ2-7
D gene: NA
CDR3 DNA: TGTGCCAGCAGCCAATTGCGGGGAGAGCAGTACTTC
CDR3 protein: CASSQLRGEQYF

V gene: TRBV30
J gene: TRBJ1-1
D gene: NA
CDR3 DNA: TGTGCCTGGAGTGTTACTCAGGACACTGAAGCTTTCTTT
CDR3 protein: CAWSVTQDTEAFF

V gene: TRBV5-5
J gene: TRBJ2-2
D gene: NA
CDR3 DNA: TGTGCCAGCAGCTTTCCCAGGCACAACACCGGGGAGCTGTTTTTT
CDR3 protein: CASSFPRHNTGELFF

V gene: TRBV12-5
J gene: TRBJ1-1
D gene: TRBD1
CDR3 DNA: TGTGCTAGTGACCCGAGGGGCAGGGGGACTTTCTTT
CDR3 protein: CASDPRGRGTFF

V gene: TRBV6-6
J gene: TRBJ2-7
D gene: TRBD1
CDR3 DNA: TGTGCCAGCAGTCCCCTCGGGACAGGGTCAGGCGAGCAGTACTTC
CDR3 protein: CASSPLGTGSGEQYF

V gene: TRBV7-8
J gene: TRBJ2-1
D gene: NA
CDR3 DNA: TGTGCCAGCAGCCAGCCTACCGGGAGCGGTAGTGAGCAGTTCTTC
CDR3 protein: CASSQPTGSGSEQFF

V gene: TRBV16
J gene: TRBJ2-7
D gene: NA
CDR3 DNA: TGTGCCAGCAGCCCAAACTACGAGCAGTACTTC
CDR3 protein: CASSPNYEQYF

V gene: TRBV4-1
J gene: TRBJ1-6
D gene: NA
CDR3 DNA: TGCGCCAGCAGCCAAATAAATTCACCCCTCCACTTT
CDR3 protein: CASSQINSPLHF

V gene: TRBV5-1
J gene: TRBJ2-3
D gene: TRBD1
CDR3 DNA: TGCGCCAGCAGGGTGGGACAGCACACAGATACGCAGTATTTT
CDR3 protein: CASRVGQHTDTQYF

V gene: TRBV27
J gene: TRBJ2-7
D gene: TRBD2
CDR3 DNA: TGTGCCAGCAGTGGACTAGCGGCCTCCTACGAGCAGTACTTC
CDR3 protein: CASSGLAASYEQYF